The 27 T cell receptor beta chains below were found in one sample sequenced in a study of CD8 T cells in ankylosing spondylitis. TCRdb used MiXCR to reprocess the 5' RACE reads, holding one entry per CDR3 protein. The sample lists some 140,000 distinct CDR3 sequences; roughly 8% were seen once. Material for sequencing was synovial fluid, either unsorted or a sorted T cell fraction (not recorded which). These receptors came from a male donor with ankylosing spondylitis.

This sequence joins TRBV7-3 and TRBJ2-3, with TRBD1 matching over 9 bases. The CDR3 is 17 amino acids. Germline V gene data show CDR1 as SGHTA and CDR2 as FQGTGA. The J segment lost 6 bases and the V segment lost 0 bases, leaving 10 bases of the junction unmatched. The DNA of the CDR3 is TGTGCCAGCAGCTTAACCCCGGGGACAGGGTCGAGGGATACGCAGTATTTT. Translation gives CASSLTPGTGSRDTQYF.

This clonotype was picked up a small number of times. The chain uses TRBV24-1 and TRBJ1-2; 7 positions match TRBD1. Germline CDR1 is KGHDR and CDR2 is SFDVKD. V gave up 4 bases and J gave up 8 bases; unmatched junction bases: 9. This CDR3 spans 14 amino acids. The CDR3 DNA follows: TGTGCCACCAGTGACCCACAGGGGACGGGGGGCTACACCTTC. Translated, it gives CATSDPQGTGGYTF.

J is TRBJ2-2 and V is TRBV28; 7 bases line up with TRBD2. Per the germline V gene, CDR1 is MDHEN and CDR2 is SYDVKM. The CDR3 contains 14 residues. J lost 3 bases, V lost 5 bases, and 3 bases had no gene match. The CDR3 coding sequence is TGTGCCAGCAGTCCGGGGGGACACACCGGGGAGCTGTTTTTT. Protein product: CASSPGGHTGELFF.

In this sample, this clonotype turned up many times. V gene TRBV2 combines with J gene TRBJ2-2; D is unresolved. This CDR3 contains 12 residues. Trimming removed 7 bases at V and 6 bases at J, with 9 bases between. The germline CDR1 and CDR2 sequences are SNHLY and FYNNEI. The CDR3: CASTLGSGELFF. The CDR3 DNA is TGTGCCAGCACTCTAGGGTCCGGGGAGCTGTTTTTT.

The chain has TRBV7-9 and TRBJ2-1, with TRBD2 matching 12 bases. V shed 5 bases, J shed 8 bases, and the junction held 7 bases outside the gene matches. This CDR3 is built from 15 residues. In germline, CDR1 is SEHNR, CDR2 FQNEAQ (reference sequence). The CDR3 DNA reads as TGTGCCAGCAGCCCAAGACTAGCGGGAGAACATGAGCAGTTCTTC. Amino acid sequence: CASSPRLAGEHEQFF. Drawing the rest from reference TRBV7-9 and TRBJ2-1, the complete variable domain is DTGVSQNPRHKITKRGQNVTFRCDPISEHNRLYWYRQTLGQGPEFLTYFQNEAQLEKSRLLSDRFSAERPKGSFSTLEIQRTEQGDSAMYLCASSPRLAGEHEQFFGPGTRLTVL.

The chain employs TRBV7-2 and TRBJ1-2, with 7 positions matching TRBD1. CDR3 size: 13 residues. Trimming at V came to 5 bases and at J to 4 bases, leaving 4 bases not matched to a gene. The germline V gene encodes CDR1 SGHTA and CDR2 FQGNSA. This CDR3 reads CASSQGDGYGYTF. DNA of the CDR3: TGTGCCAGCAGCCAGGGGGACGGCTATGGCTACACCTTC.

The rearrangement links TRBV12-3 or TRBV12-4 to TRBJ2-3; D is unresolved. Trimming took off 3 bases at V and 0 bases at J, with 7 bases between the two ends. This CDR3 contains 14 residues. The CDR3 DNA reads TGTGCCAGCAGTTTCTCGACTAGCACAGATACGCAGTATTTT. Protein sequence: CASSFSTSTDTQYF.

This clonotype was observed at least ten times. This rearrangement joins TRBV20-1 to TRBJ1-4; 9 bases line up with TRBD1. The CDR3 covers 13 residues. CDR1 is DFQATT, CDR2 SNEGSKA, per germline (reference sequence). J gave up 5 bases and V 6 bases, and 4 bases lay outside the gene matches. The CDR3 sequence is CSARDRVNEKLFF. As DNA, the CDR3 is TGCAGTGCCCGGGACAGGGTGAATGAAAAACTGTTTTTT.

This clonotype was counted many times. The chain recombines TRBV6-2 or TRBV6-3 with TRBJ1-1; D may be TRBD1 (5 bases). Germline V gene lookup returns CDR1 MNHEY and CDR2 SVGEGT. This CDR3 region has 15 residues. Between the trimmed V and J ends, which lost 10 bases and 6 bases, there was a span of 24 bases. Here the CDR3 DNA reads TGTGCCACGGGGGGGAGGTCCGGACTGACCCCTGAAGCTTTCTTT. Translated: CATGGRSGLTPEAFF.

Ten or more counts support this clonotype. This chain connects TRBV5-1 to TRBJ2-5; no definite D call. The CDR3 has 14 residues. The V end lost 7 bases, the J end lost 7 bases, and 20 bases lay between the germline ends. CDR1 and CDR2 from the germline V gene are SGHRS and YFSETQ. CDR3 coding DNA: TGCGCCAGCTCCACAGCCCTGAGGACGGGGACCCAGTACTTC. This gives the protein CASSTALRTGTQYF.

This clonotype was seen many times. The rearrangement joins TRBV6-2 or TRBV6-3 to TRBJ1-1, with a tentative D call TRBD1 (5 bases). V dropped 6 bases and J dropped 4 bases, with 9 bases sitting between them. The length of the CDR3 is 12 residues. Germline V gene data show CDR1 as MNHEY and CDR2 as SVGEGT. CDR3 loop: CASRDTTTEAFF. Written as DNA, the CDR3 is TGTGCCAGCAGGGACACAACCACTGAAGCTTTCTTT.

This clonotype was recorded many times. This chain joins TRBV15 and TRBJ2-3; no clear D. This CDR3 is built from 13 residues. V was pared by 0 bases and J by 6 bases, with 7 bases between. Germline values: CDR1 LNHNV, CDR2 YYDKDF (reference sequence). The CDR3 DNA follows: TGTGCCACCAGCAGAGATCCGCAGGATACGCAGTATTTT. Encoded protein: CATSRDPQDTQYF.

This clonotype was seen a few times. The chain combines TRBV20-1 with TRBJ1-2; tentative D call: TRBD1 (6 bases). Per germline, CDR1 DFQATT and CDR2 SNEGSKA (reference sequence). This CDR3 is 13 amino acids long. The V end was cut by 6 bases, the J end by 2 bases, with 13 bases between. CDR3 in DNA: TGCAGTGCGGAACAGGGAAGGAACTATGGCTACACCTTC. As protein: CSAEQGRNYGYTF.

The rearrangement uses TRBV20-1 and TRBJ1-2; D gene uncertain. V dropped 6 bases and J dropped 8 bases, with 22 bases sitting between them. Germline loops: CDR1 DFQATT, CDR2 SNEGSKA (reference sequence). The CDR3 spans 14 residues. The DNA for the CDR3 is TGCAGTGCCAATAGGTTAGCGGGCGCCGGGGGCTACACCTTC. Encoded protein: CSANRLAGAGGYTF.

This clonotype was observed many times. One end of the junction fails to match germline, which may point to a read error. The rearrangement uses TRBV7-7 and TRBJ2-5, with TRBD2 matching 12 bases. The CDR3 is 13 residues long. The germline CDR1 and CDR2 sequences are SSHAT and FNYEAQ (reference sequence). In nucleotides, the CDR3 is TGTGCTAGCAGCAAGGGACTAGCGGGGACCCAGTACTTC. It yields the protein CASSKGLAGTQYF.

This clonotype was counted only a few times. The chain couples TRBV5-1 to TRBJ1-4; D unclear. CDR1 is SGHRS, CDR2 YFSETQ, per germline. The germline V and J ends were trimmed by 7 bases and 7 bases, with 17 bases remaining between them. CDR3 size: 14 residues. The CDR3 DNA is TGCGCCAGCCGAGCGGAAGGGATGAGTGAAAAACTGTTTTTT. This encodes CASRAEGMSEKLFF.

This clonotype has ten or more counts. This sequence joins TRBV20-1 and TRBJ1-2; D might be TRBD1 (5 bases). Germline CDR1 DFQATT, CDR2 SNEGSKA (reference sequence). CDR3 length: 13 residues. V was cut by 6 bases and J by 6 bases, with 17 bases left in between. The CDR3 coding sequence is TGCAGTGCCCGACCAGGGAGAGACGATGGCTACACCTTC. Translating gives CSARPGRDDGYTF.

This clonotype was recorded at least ten times. The CDR3 spells CASSQVGRETRELFF. The CDR3 DNA reads as TGCGCCAGCAGCCAAGTCGGGCGGGAGACAAGAGAGCTGTTTTTT. The chain employs TRBV4-1 and TRBJ2-2, with 7 bases identical to TRBD2. Germline V gene data show CDR1 as MGHRA and CDR2 as YSYEKL. This CDR3 region has 15 residues. V trimming: 1 base; J trimming: 11 bases; junction bases outside the gene matches: 10.

The chain carries TRBV5-6 and TRBJ2-3, with D uncertain. Germline V gene data show CDR1 as SGHDT and CDR2 as YYEEEE. Trimming took 0 bases from V and 3 from J, leaving 17 bases between them. The CDR3 spans 17 residues. CDR3 in DNA: TGTGCCAGCAGCTTGGGGTGGGCGACGGGCCAAACAGATACGCAGTATTTT. Its protein is CASSLGWATGQTDTQYF.

This clonotype was found many times. V usage is TRBV12-3 or TRBV12-4 and J usage is TRBJ1-1, with no clear D. The CDR3 has 14 residues. The V and J ends lost 3 bases and 0 bases respectively, with 8 bases between them. In DNA form, the CDR3 reads TGTGCCAGCAGTTTGGGCCCCCTGAACACTGAAGCTTTCTTT. Its translation: CASSLGPLNTEAFF.

This clonotype was observed at least ten times. The rearrangement links TRBV20-1 to TRBJ2-7; the D gene is possibly TRBD1 (6 bases). The ends were cut back, 2 bases at V and 6 bases at J, with 14 bases in the middle. Germline V gene lookup returns CDR1 DFQATT and CDR2 SNEGSKA (reference sequence). The CDR3 extends over 13 amino acids. CDR3 amino acids: CSARTRTEGEQYF. The CDR3 coding sequence is TGCAGTGCTAGAACCCGGACAGAAGGCGAGCAGTACTTC.

This clonotype was recorded at least ten times. J is TRBJ1-1 and V is TRBV7-2, with D perhaps TRBD1 (5 bases). V was shortened by 3 bases and J by 11 bases, with 16 bases between the two germline ends. The germline CDR1 and CDR2 sequences are SGHTA and FQGNSA. This CDR3 has 13 residues. This CDR3 is CASSFAGTTVAFF. CDR3 sequence (DNA): TGTGCCAGCAGCTTCGCAGGGACTACCGTGGCTTTCTTT.

There are a few counts of this clonotype. The chain carries TRBV21-1 and TRBJ2-5; the table names TRBD1, a call not compared with the DNA. TRBV21-1 is shown as a pseudogene. The CDR3 has 14 residues. For the CDR3, the DNA is TGTGCCAGCAGCAATCGACAGAACCAAGAGACCCAGTACTTC. Residues: CASSNRQNQETQYF.

This chain joins TRBV6-2 or TRBV6-3 and TRBJ2-3, with D possibly being TRBD1 (5 bases). The CDR3 is made up of 15 amino acids. The ends were cut back, 4 bases at V and 6 bases at J, with 17 bases in the middle. From germline, CDR1 is MNHEY and CDR2 SVGEGT. The CDR3 protein is CASSFTAQGFDTQYF. The CDR3 DNA is TGTGCCAGCAGTTTCACAGCGCAGGGCTTCGATACGCAGTATTTT.

This clonotype is categorized as medium-sized. The rearrangement joins TRBV4-2 to TRBJ1-1, with unresolved D. Germline V gives CDR1 LGHNA, CDR2 YNFKEQ. The CDR3 runs 16 residues. V lost 6 bases, J lost 0 bases, and 17 bases lay in between. The DNA of the CDR3 is TGTGCCAGCAGAAACCTCGAGGTTGGAATGAACACTGAAGCTTTCTTT. This codes for CASRNLEVGMNTEAFF.

There are many counts of this clonotype. Compared with germline, one end of the junction differs, possibly owing to a read error. CDR3 sequence reads: CASSLGLAGGETQYF. CDR3 DNA: TGTGCTAGCAGCTTAGGACTAGCGGGAGGAGAGACCCAGTACTTC. This chain connects TRBV7-7 to TRBJ2-5; 14 nucleotides match TRBD2. This CDR3 has 15 residues. Per the germline V gene, CDR1 is SSHAT and CDR2 is FNYEAQ (reference sequence).

This clonotype was seen at least ten times. The genes are TRBV20-1 and TRBJ1-1; D perhaps matches TRBD1 (5 bases). With 4 bases removed from V and 0 bases from J, the gap between germline ends came to 9 bases. Germline V gene data show CDR1 as DFQATT and CDR2 as SNEGSKA (reference sequence). This CDR3 is built from 13 residues. CDR3 loop: CSAKDSMNTEAFF. CDR3 DNA sequence: TGCAGTGCTAAAGACAGTATGAACACTGAAGCTTTCTTT.